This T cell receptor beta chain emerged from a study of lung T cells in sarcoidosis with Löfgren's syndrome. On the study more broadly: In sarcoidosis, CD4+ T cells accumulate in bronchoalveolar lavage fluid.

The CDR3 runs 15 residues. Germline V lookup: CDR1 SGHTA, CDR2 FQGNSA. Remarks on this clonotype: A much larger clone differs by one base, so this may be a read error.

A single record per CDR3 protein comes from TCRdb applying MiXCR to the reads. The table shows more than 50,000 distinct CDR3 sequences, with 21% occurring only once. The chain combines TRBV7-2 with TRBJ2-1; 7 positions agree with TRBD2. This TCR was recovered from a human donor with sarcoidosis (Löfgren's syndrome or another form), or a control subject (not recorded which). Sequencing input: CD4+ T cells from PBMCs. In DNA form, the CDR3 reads TGTGGCAGCAGCTTAGGCGGGAGAAGCGACAATGAGCAGTTCTTC. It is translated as CGSSLGGRSDNEQFF.